These 8 T cell receptor beta chains originate from one sample sequenced in a study of T cells in Graves' hyperthyroidism and ophthalmopathy. The CDR3 regions of TCR beta were amplified from RNA transcripts. HTBI primers drove first-round RT-PCR of the TCR CDR3. Using its own MiXCR run on the multiplex PCR reads, TCRdb lists one record per CDR3 protein. The sample has over 450,000 distinct CDR3 sequences; 13% to 15% are singletons. The sample was blood. Receptor source: a woman between 18 and 30 years old with Graves' hyperthyroidism.

This clonotype has only a few counts. The chain employs TRBV30 and TRBJ1-5; the D gene is possibly TRBD1 (5 bases). Trimming removed 2 bases at V and 2 bases at J, with 10 bases between. The V gene's germline CDR1 is GTSNPN and CDR2 SVGIG (reference sequence). The CDR3 extends over 14 amino acids. The chain's CDR3 is CAWSPRGGNQPQHF. Written as DNA, the CDR3 is TGTGCCTGGAGTCCTAGGGGTGGCAATCAGCCCCAGCATTTT.

This clonotype was counted ten times or more. The chain employs TRBV29-1 and TRBJ1-1; D not resolved. Germline-derived CDR1 and CDR2 are SQVTM and ANQGSEA. The V gene lost 3 bases and the J gene lost 8 bases, with 13 bases spanning the gap. This CDR3 is 12 amino acids long. The CDR3 loop is CSVERVRNEAFF. The CDR3 DNA is TGCAGCGTTGAGAGGGTCAGGAACGAAGCTTTCTTT.

This clonotype was recorded at least ten times. This sequence joins TRBV12-3 or TRBV12-4 and TRBJ1-2, with D possibly being TRBD1 (6 bases). This CDR3 comprises 13 residues. V was cut by 6 bases and J by 8 bases, with 16 bases left in between. This chain's CDR3 is CASSTDSFCGYTF. CDR3 coding DNA: TGTGCCAGCAGCACGGACAGCTTCTGCGGCTACACCTTC.

In its sample, this clonotype was seen a few times. At one of its ends the junction is not consistent with the germline gene, which may arise from a read error. This chain connects TRBV4-1 to TRBJ2-1; 10 bases map to TRBD2. CDR1 MGHRA and CDR2 YSYEKL come from the germline V gene. This CDR3 comprises 14 residues. The CDR3 DNA sequence: TGTGCCAGCAGCCAAGAAGCGCTAGCGGGAGCTCAGTTCTTC. As protein: CASSQEALAGAQFF.

The chain joins TRBV19 to TRBJ2-1; a weak D match, TRBD2 (6 bases). Germline V gives CDR1 LNHDA, CDR2 SQIVND (reference sequence). The CDR3 runs 14 residues. Trimming shortened V by 4 bases and J by 4 bases, and 11 bases separated the two germline ends. CDR3 nucleotide sequence: TGTGCCAGTAGTACGGGGGACGGTTACAATGAGCAGTTCTTC. This codes for CASSTGDGYNEQFF.

This clonotype was picked up many times. V usage is TRBV3-1 and J usage is TRBJ2-1; D is uncertain. Germline-derived CDR1 and CDR2 are LGHDT and YNNKEL (reference sequence). The CDR3 runs to 15 residues. V lost 1 base to trimming and J lost 5 bases, with 12 bases between them. The DNA of the CDR3 is TGTGCCAGCAGCCAAGGCGGCCCGTGGGACAATGAGCAGTTCTTC. Its protein is CASSQGGPWDNEQFF.

This clonotype was observed many times. This rearrangement joins TRBV6-1 to TRBJ1-5; 8 nucleotides align to TRBD1. CDR1 and CDR2 from the germline V gene are MNHNS and SASEGT. Trimming removed 6 bases from V and 0 bases from J; junction bases left unmatched: 4. This CDR3 is 15 amino acids long. CDR3 DNA: TGTGCCAGCAGCAGGACAGGGTTTAGCAATCAGCCCCAGCATTTT. Translating gives CASSRTGFSNQPQHF.

This clonotype has at least ten counts. The V call is TRBV12-3 or TRBV12-4, the J call TRBJ2-6, with 7 bases matching TRBD1. The CDR3 is made up of 16 amino acids. The V segment lost 1 base and the J segment 4 bases; nucleotides outside the gene matches: 4. The CDR3 bases are TGTGCCAGCAGTTTAGTAGGGGGCGCAGGGGCCAACGTCCTGACTTTC. Its translation is CASSLVGGAGANVLTF.